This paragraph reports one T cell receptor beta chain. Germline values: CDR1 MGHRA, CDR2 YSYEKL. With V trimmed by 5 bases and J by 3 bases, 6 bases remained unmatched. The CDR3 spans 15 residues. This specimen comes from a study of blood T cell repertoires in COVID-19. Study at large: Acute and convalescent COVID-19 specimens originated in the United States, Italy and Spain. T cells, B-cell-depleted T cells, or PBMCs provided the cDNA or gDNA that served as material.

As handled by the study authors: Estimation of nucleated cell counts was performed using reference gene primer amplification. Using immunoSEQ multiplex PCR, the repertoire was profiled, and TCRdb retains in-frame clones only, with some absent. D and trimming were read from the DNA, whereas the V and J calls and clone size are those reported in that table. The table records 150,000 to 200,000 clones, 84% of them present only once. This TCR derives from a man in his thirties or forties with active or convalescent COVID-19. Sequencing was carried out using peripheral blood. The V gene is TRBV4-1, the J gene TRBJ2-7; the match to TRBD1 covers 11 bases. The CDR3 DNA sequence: TGCGCCAGCAGCATTACCGGGACAGGGGGCTACGAGCAGTACTTC. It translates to CASSITGTGGYEQYF.